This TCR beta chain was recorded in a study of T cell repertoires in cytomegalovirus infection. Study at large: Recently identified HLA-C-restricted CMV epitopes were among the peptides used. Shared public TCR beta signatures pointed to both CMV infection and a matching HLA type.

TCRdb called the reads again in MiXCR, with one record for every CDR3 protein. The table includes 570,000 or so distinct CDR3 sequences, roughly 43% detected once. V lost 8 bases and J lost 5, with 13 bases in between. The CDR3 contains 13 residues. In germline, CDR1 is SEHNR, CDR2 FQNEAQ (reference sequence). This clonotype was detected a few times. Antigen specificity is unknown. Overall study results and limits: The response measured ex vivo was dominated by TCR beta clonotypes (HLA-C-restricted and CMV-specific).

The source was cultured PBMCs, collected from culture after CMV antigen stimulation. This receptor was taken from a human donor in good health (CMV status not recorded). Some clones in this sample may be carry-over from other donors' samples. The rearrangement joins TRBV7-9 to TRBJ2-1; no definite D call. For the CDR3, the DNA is TGTGCCAGCGCTCAGGTGGACGACAATGAGCAGTTCTTC. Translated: CASAQVDDNEQFF.